The clone carrying this T cell receptor (beta chain) was recorded a few times. The antigen is not known. CDR3 size: 13 residues. The ends lost 3 bases at V and 10 bases at J; junction bases unmatched: 6. CDR1 and CDR2 (germline): MNHEY, SVGAGI. This sample was taken from a study of blood T cells in healthy people across ages. As for the study in general: About one barcoded beta molecule per two T cells came from capture by template switching. Study-level results: With age, beta diversity per million T cells declined roughly linearly, significantly by approximately 40. Estimates drawn from one million T cells were deemed to understate diversity.

Alongside a J-beta primer mix, a sample-barcoded 5' primer served in a second PCR lasting about 6 to 11 cycles. Each of the samples gave a minimum of 2.5 million paired-end reads that contained CDR3. MiXCR, run by TCRdb on the 5' RACE reads, gives a single entry per CDR3 protein. The sample records fewer than 900,000 distinct CDR3 sequences, roughly 49% being singletons. The V gene is TRBV6-5, the J gene TRBJ2-1; TRBD2 matches 7 bases. The specimen was blood. This receptor was identified in an older woman in good health. The CDR3 spells CASSYPLAEEQFF. CDR3 bases: TGTGCCAGCAGTTATCCGCTAGCGGAAGAGCAGTTCTTC.